The present T cell receptor (beta chain) was sequenced within a study of a mutant IDH1 vaccine in newly diagnosed glioma. Across the study: The treated population exhibited a male proportion of 62.5%, a female proportion of 37.5%, and a mean age of about 39 years.

On this clone: Its specificity is not known.

Stated time point: week 11, during vaccination. What each vaccine dose contained was 300 ug of mutant IDH1 20-mer peptide, accompanied by topical imiquimod. The CDR3 covers 15 residues. Losses at the gene ends were 4 bases for V and 0 bases for J; bases not matched to a gene: 3. The V gene's germline CDR1 is SGHRS and CDR2 YFSETQ. Generated by immunoSEQ multiplex PCR, the TCRdb table keeps only in-frame clones and is missing some. The sample includes around 120,000 clones, about 82% of them seen just once. The TCR was taken from a middle-aged man with glioma. The specimen comprised PBMCs, sampled from a glioma patient whose treatment included an IDH1 peptide vaccine. The V call is TRBV5-1, the J call TRBJ2-1; 8 nucleotides line up with TRBD2. In DNA form, the CDR3 reads TGCGCCAGCAGCCCGCGGGGGGCCTCCTACAATGAGCAGTTCTTC. It is translated as CASSPRGASYNEQFF. The entire variable domain, with the rest obtained from reference TRBV5-1 and TRBJ2-1, is as follows: KAGVTQTPRYLIKTRGQQVTLSCSPISGHRSVSWYQQTPGQGLQFLFEYFSETQRNKGNFPGRFSGRQFSNSRSEMNVSTLELGDSALYLCASSPRGASYNEQFFGPGTRLTVL.